The 31 T cell receptor beta chains below come from one sample, sequenced in a study of shared clonotypes between healthy human individuals. CD8 cells regarded as naive lacked CD45RO, were positively chosen for CCR7, and omitted terminally differentiated effector memory CD45RA+ cells. Here immunoSEQ multiplex PCR was the method, and the copy in TCRdb shows in-frame clones only, minus some. This sample has some 2,000,000 clones, with approximately 95% found just once. Sequencing was done on a sample of naive CD8+ T cells sorted from blood. The origin of the receptors is a man aged 18 to 30 in good health.

Concerning this clone itself: The same CDR3 is also encoded by other DNA sequences in this sample. The CDR3, as DNA: TGTGCCAGCAGCCAGCCCGGATACGAGCAGTACTTC. Encoded protein: CASSQPGYEQYF. This sequence joins TRBV14 and TRBJ2-7; D ambiguous. Germline V lookup: CDR1 SGHDN, CDR2 FVKESK. This CDR3 is 12 amino acids long. Trimming took 3 bases from V and 4 from J, leaving 7 bases between them.

This rearrangement joins TRBV9 to TRBJ1-2; D is perhaps TRBD1 (5 bases). CDR3 length: 15 residues. V lost 4 bases and J 0 bases, leaving 13 bases between the germline ends. Germline values: CDR1 SGDLS, CDR2 YYNGEE. The CDR3 sequence is CASSPSGGANYGYTF. In DNA, the CDR3 is TGTGCCAGCAGCCCTAGCGGAGGGGCTAACTATGGCTACACCTTC.

As to this clone: In the same sample, other DNA sequences code for this CDR3. The chain has TRBV2 and TRBJ1-5; TRBD1 might be the D (5 bases). V lost 2 bases and J 4 bases, leaving 12 bases between the germline ends. Germline lookup yields CDR1 SNHLY and CDR2 FYNNEI. The CDR3 consists of 15 residues. CDR3 in amino acids: CASSELGQGNQPQHF. In DNA, the CDR3 is TGTGCCAGCAGTGAATTGGGGCAGGGTAATCAGCCCCAGCATTTT.

The V and J genes are TRBV4-1 and TRBJ2-5; D is unclear. V gave up 0 bases and J gave up 0 bases, with 11 bases separating them. CDR1 and CDR2 (germline): MGHRA, YSYEKL. The CDR3 extends over 16 amino acids. The CDR3 DNA sequence: TGCGCCAGCAGCCAAGAAAGAGACTTGTACCAAGAGACCCAGTACTTC. This codes for CASSQERDLYQETQYF.

The chain is built from TRBV27 and TRBJ2-7, with TRBD1 identical over 9 bases. Germline lookup yields CDR1 MNHEY and CDR2 SMNVEV (reference sequence). The CDR3 consists of 14 residues. V lost 5 bases and J lost 2; bases outside the gene matches: 4. CDR3 in DNA: TGTGCCAGCAGTAAACAGGGGGCGGCCTACGAGCAGTACTTC. Translated, it gives CASSKQGAAYEQYF.

The CDR3 is CASSLGIGDEQYF. CDR3 sequence (DNA): TGTGCCAGCAGCTTAGGCATTGGCGACGAGCAGTACTTC. The V and J genes are TRBV7-6 and TRBJ2-7, with D uncertain. V gave up 1 base and J gave up 5 bases, with 9 bases separating them. Germline V CDR1 and CDR2: SGHVS, FNYEAQ. This CDR3 spans 13 amino acids.

This chain connects TRBV28 to TRBJ2-7; D gene unclear. The length of the CDR3 is 14 residues. Germline V lookup: CDR1 MDHEN, CDR2 SYDVKM. Trimming removed 5 bases at V and 1 base at J, with 12 bases between. The CDR3 reads CASSVQGASYEQYF. The CDR3 DNA sequence: TGTGCCAGCAGTGTCCAAGGCGCTTCCTACGAGCAGTACTTC.

This clone was picked up one time. V and J are TRBV7-8 and TRBJ1-1; D gene uncertain. This CDR3 is 14 amino acids long. In germline, CDR1 is SGHVS, CDR2 FQNEAQ. V dropped 1 base and J dropped 9 bases, with 15 bases sitting between them. CDR3 coding DNA: TGTGCCAGCAGCTTAGAGTACGGGGATACACAAGCTTTCTTT. Translated, it gives CASSLEYGDTQAFF.

Comments on this clone: Relative to the germline gene, one junction end is altered; a read error may explain this. V usage is TRBV7-7 and J usage is TRBJ2-7; D call uncertain. Per the germline V gene, CDR1 is SSHAT and CDR2 is FNYEAQ (reference sequence). The CDR3 has 13 amino acids. CDR3: CASSLDRSYEQYF. The CDR3, as DNA: TGTGCTAGCAGCTTAGATCGCTCCTACGAGCAGTACTTC.

This clone was observed a few times. V gene TRBV6-1 combines with J gene TRBJ1-6, with no clear D. Deletions cut 2 bases from V and 10 bases from J, with 6 bases between. The CDR3 length is 12 residues. Germline CDR1 and CDR2: MNHNS and SASEGT. DNA for the CDR3: TGTGCCAGCAGTGAAAATGGGTCACCCCTCCACTTT. Amino acids: CASSENGSPLHF.

CDR3 region: CATPSGELFF. The CDR3, as DNA: TGTGCCACCCCTTCCGGGGAGCTGTTTTTT. The chain couples TRBV5-4 to TRBJ2-2; D is undetermined. This CDR3 spans 10 amino acids. The germline CDR1 and CDR2 sequences are SGHNT and YYREEE (reference sequence). Trimming removed 9 bases from V and 6 bases from J, with 6 bases in between.

The rearrangement joins TRBV5-6 to TRBJ2-7; no clear D. The germline CDR1 and CDR2 sequences are SGHDT and YYEEEE. V was pared by 2 bases and J by 3 bases, with 6 bases between. The CDR3 runs to 12 residues. The CDR3 nucleotides are TGTGCCAGCAGCTTTGATGTCTACGAGCAGTACTTC. Residues: CASSFDVYEQYF. Supplemented by reference TRBV5-6 and TRBJ2-7, the full variable domain reads DAGVTQSPTHLIKTRGQQVTLRCSPKSGHDTVSWYQQALGQGPQFIFQYYEEEERQRGNFPDRFSGHQFPNYSSELNVNALLLGDSALYLCASSFDVYEQYFGPGTRLTVT.

The chain is built from TRBV30 and TRBJ2-1; 9 bases fit TRBD1. Trimming took 0 bases from V and 10 from J; bases not matched to a gene: 7. This CDR3 contains 14 residues. Germline loops: CDR1 GTSNPN, CDR2 SVGIG (reference sequence). CDR3 loop: CAWSVGDRAEEQFF. The CDR3 coding sequence is TGTGCCTGGAGTGTGGGGGACAGGGCTGAGGAGCAGTTCTTC.

With respect to this clone: The same CDR3 can be traced to other DNA sequences in this sample. The chain recombines TRBV19 with TRBJ1-2; D perhaps matches TRBD1 (5 bases). The ends were cut back, 3 bases at V and 4 bases at J, with 9 bases in the middle. CDR3 length equals 13 residues. Germline CDR1 is LNHDA and CDR2 is SQIVND (reference sequence). CDR3 nucleotides: TGTGCCAGTAGTATGGGACTGAGCTATGGCTACACCTTC. It encodes CASSMGLSYGYTF.

J is TRBJ1-2 and V is TRBV2; no reliable D call. V was pared by 2 bases and J by 7 bases, with 14 bases between. Germline V lookup: CDR1 SNHLY, CDR2 FYNNEI. This CDR3 contains 14 residues. CDR3 sequence: CASSESWGAVGYTF. The CDR3 region has the DNA TGTGCCAGCAGTGAATCATGGGGTGCCGTTGGCTACACCTTC.

The chain joins TRBV2 to TRBJ2-5, with TRBD2 matching 7 bases. Looked up from germline, CDR1 is SNHLY and CDR2 is FYNNEI. CDR3 length equals 17 residues. V was pared by 5 bases and J by 3 bases, with 15 bases of the junction left unmatched. Here the CDR3 reads CASSFFSLAAWEETQYF. Written as DNA, the CDR3 is TGTGCCAGCAGTTTCTTTTCTCTAGCGGCCTGGGAAGAGACCCAGTACTTC. The full variable domain, completed using reference TRBV2 and TRBJ2-5, is EPEVTQTPSHQVTQMGQEVILRCVPISNHLYFYWYRQILGQKVEFLVSFYNNEISEKSEIFDDQFSVERPDGSNFTLKIRSTKLEDSAMYFCASSFFSLAAWEETQYFGPGTRLLVL.

On this clone itself: This sample includes further DNA sequences coding for the same CDR3. The rearrangement joins TRBV6-5 to TRBJ1-1, with D possibly matching TRBD1 (5 bases). The V gene lost 0 bases and the J gene lost 0 bases, with 8 bases spanning the gap. Looked up from germline, CDR1 is MNHEY and CDR2 is SVGAGI. The CDR3 has 15 residues. CDR3: CASSYSRGMNTEAFF. The CDR3 DNA reads as TGTGCCAGCAGTTACTCGAGGGGTATGAACACTGAAGCTTTCTTT.

The chain couples TRBV6-1 to TRBJ1-2; TRBD1 aligns across 9 bases. Germline V gene sequence: CDR1 MNHNS, CDR2 SASEGT. V lost 4 bases and J lost 7; bases outside the gene matches: 4. The CDR3 spans 13 residues. CDR3 DNA: TGTGCCAGCAGTGGGGACAGGGTGCTTGGCTACACCTTC. The encoded protein is CASSGDRVLGYTF.

Here the CDR3 DNA reads TGTGCCAGCAGTGGTACAGAGCAACCCGTAGAGACCCAGTACTTC. This codes for CASSGTEQPVETQYF. The chain is built from TRBV6-1 and TRBJ2-5, with D hard to call. From germline, CDR1 is MNHNS and CDR2 SASEGT. CDR3 length: 15 amino acids. V was shortened by 4 bases and J by 4 bases, with 16 bases between the two germline ends.

This chain connects TRBV2 to TRBJ2-5; 7 nucleotides line up with TRBD2. The CDR3 loop spans 15 amino acids. With V trimmed by 3 bases and J by 5 bases, 9 bases remained unmatched. The germline V gene encodes CDR1 SNHLY and CDR2 FYNNEI. The CDR3 protein is CASSDPGSGRETQYF. CDR3 coding DNA: TGTGCCAGCAGTGATCCGGGTTCCGGGAGGGAGACCCAGTACTTC.

The rearrangement uses TRBV11-2 and TRBJ1-1; D gene uncertain. V lost 2 bases, J lost 4 bases, and 8 bases lay in between. The V gene's germline CDR1 is SGHAT and CDR2 FQNNGV. The CDR3 covers 13 residues. CDR3 sequence: CASSLHVGTEAFF. For the CDR3, the DNA is TGTGCCAGCAGCTTACATGTTGGCACTGAAGCTTTCTTT. Supplemented by reference TRBV11-2 and TRBJ1-1, the full variable domain reads EAGVAQSPRYKIIEKRQSVAFWCNPISGHATLYWYQQILGQGPKLLIQFQNNGVVDDSQLPKDRFSAERLKGVDSTLKIQPAKLEDSAVYLCASSLHVGTEAFFGQGTRLTVV.

This clone came up once. This chain uses TRBV7-6 with TRBJ2-3, with D tentatively TRBD2 (5 bases). This CDR3 has 15 amino acids. The V gene's germline CDR1 is SGHVS and CDR2 FNYEAQ. Trimming left V 1 base short and J 3 bases short, with 11 bases between. CDR3 protein: CASSLGELVTDTQYF. CDR3 in DNA: TGTGCCAGCAGCTTAGGTGAACTAGTAACAGATACGCAGTATTTT.

The chain employs TRBV7-8 and TRBJ1-1, with TRBD1 as a possible D gene (5 bases). There are 16 residues in the CDR3. V was pared by 5 bases and J by 4 bases, with 20 bases between. Germline V gene data show CDR1 as SGHVS and CDR2 as FQNEAQ. The CDR3 DNA reads TGTGCCAGCAGCCCGGAGGGGCACCCGGGGATCACTGAAGCTTTCTTT. It translates to CASSPEGHPGITEAFF.

The rearrangement joins TRBV18 to TRBJ2-7; D is perhaps TRBD1 (6 bases). V was cut by 4 bases and J by 7 bases, with 17 bases left in between. The CDR3 spans 14 residues. Germline V gene sequence: CDR1 KGHSH, CDR2 LQKENI. The CDR3 spells CASSQPDRPLEQYF. CDR3 coding DNA: TGTGCCAGCTCACAGCCGGACAGACCGCTGGAGCAGTACTTC.

The rearrangement uses TRBV4-1 and TRBJ1-5, with no clear D. The CDR3 length is 13 residues. V lost 1 base, J lost 9 bases, and 10 bases lay in between. Germline loops: CDR1 MGHRA, CDR2 YSYEKL. CDR3 in amino acids: CASSQADMAPQHF. CDR3 DNA: TGCGCCAGCAGCCAAGCAGATATGGCGCCCCAGCATTTT.

This clone was recorded once. The rearrangement links TRBV7-9 to TRBJ2-3; TRBD1 might be the D (5 bases). The CDR3 covers 15 residues. The germline CDR1 and CDR2 sequences are SEHNR and FQNEAQ (reference sequence). Between the trimmed V and J ends, which lost 5 bases and 0 bases, there was a span of 12 bases. The CDR3 DNA sequence: TGTGCCAGCAGCCGCGACAGTCCTAGCACAGATACGCAGTATTTT. Its translation: CASSRDSPSTDTQYF.

The genes are TRBV27 and TRBJ2-1, with 10 bases fitting TRBD2. The CDR3 loop spans 17 amino acids. J gave up 8 bases and V 5 bases, and 15 bases lay outside the gene matches. Germline V gives CDR1 MNHEY, CDR2 SMNVEV (reference sequence). CDR3 in amino acids: CASSKRLAGVSMDEQFF. The CDR3 DNA sequence: TGTGCCAGCAGTAAAAGACTAGCGGGCGTCTCTATGGATGAGCAGTTCTTC.

Here the CDR3 reads CASITTGTFGVNTEAFF. CDR3 DNA: TGTGCCAGTATCACGACAGGCACGTTTGGGGTAAACACTGAAGCTTTCTTT. This chain connects TRBV19 to TRBJ1-1; D may be TRBD1 (6 bases). Germline-derived CDR1 and CDR2 are LNHDA and SQIVND (reference sequence). The CDR3 consists of 17 residues. V was trimmed by 7 bases and J by 2 bases, leaving 23 bases between them.

This chain links TRBV6-6 with TRBJ2-2; D perhaps matches TRBD1 (5 bases). Trimming took off 0 bases at V and 4 bases at J, with 9 bases between the two ends. In germline, CDR1 is MNHNY, CDR2 SVGAGI (reference sequence). This CDR3 spans 15 amino acids. The DNA of the CDR3 is TGTGCCAGCAGTTACTCTCCCCAGGGCACCGGGGAGCTGTTTTTT. This sequence encodes CASSYSPQGTGELFF.

The chain is built from TRBV27 and TRBJ2-1, with D tentatively TRBD2 (6 bases). In germline, CDR1 is MNHEY, CDR2 SMNVEV (reference sequence). CDR3 length: 15 amino acids. V was pared by 4 bases and J by 0 bases, with 10 bases between. CDR3: CASSWEASSYNEQFF. CDR3 DNA sequence: TGTGCCAGCAGTTGGGAGGCGAGCTCCTACAATGAGCAGTTCTTC.

V and J are TRBV14 and TRBJ1-4, with a tentative D call TRBD1 (6 bases). The length of the CDR3 is 15 residues. CDR1 is SGHDN and CDR2 is FVKESK in the germline V gene. Trimming stripped 5 bases from V and 1 base from J, with 11 bases between. CDR3: CASSAQGLTNEKLFF. CDR3 nucleotide sequence: TGTGCCAGCAGCGCGCAGGGGCTAACTAATGAAAAACTGTTTTTT.